These T cell receptor beta chains were read from a single sample in a study of CD8 T cell repertoires and HIV-1 epitope variants. No antigen has been assigned to these receptors. The data were produced by immunoSEQ multiplex PCR, yet TCRdb's version contains in-frame clones alone and is incomplete. Of a few thousand clones in the sample, about 60% are singletons; the top ten hold around 43%. The material sequenced was cultured CD8+ T cells derived from PBMCs. Source of these receptors: a male donor with HIV. The CDR3 runs from the conserved cysteine through the conserved F or W. A D gene is named only where the DNA matches it firmly. Rows give clone size only sometimes, using once, few, many, or a class for an expanded clone.

. TRBJ1-3 TRBV9 . TGTGCCAGCAGCGTAGAACCCCGGGGGCCCGTCTCTGGAAACACCATATATTTT CASSVEPRGPVSGNTIYF
TRBD1 TRBJ1-1 TRBV6-5 . TGTGCCAGCACCTGGACAGGGGGAAACACTGAAGCTTTCTTT CASTWTGGNTEAFF
. TRBJ2-5 TRBV7-9 . TGTGCCAGCAGCTTCAGTGAGACCCAGTACTTC CASSFSETQYF
. TRBJ2-7 TRBV6-5 . TGTGCCAGCAGTTACGGTTCCGTCACCTACGAGCAGTACTTC CASSYGSVTYEQYF
. TRBJ2-1 TRBV5-1 few TGCGCCAGCAGCTTGGTACCGGGGAGTGAGCAGTTCTTC CASSLVPGSEQFF
TRBD1 TRBJ1-4 TRBV7-9 once TGTGCCAGCAGCTCCCCAAAGGGGGCTGAACTGTTTTTT CASSSPKGAELFF
. TRBJ2-7 TRBV5-1 few TGCGCCAGCAGCTTAAACACAAACTACGAGCAGTACTTC CASSLNTNYEQYF
. TRBJ1-1 TRBV7-6 few TGTGCCAGCAGCTTAGGGGAGAACACTGAAGCTTTCTTT CASSLGENTEAFF
. TRBJ1-1 TRBV4-3 . TGCGCCAGCAGCCAAGATAGGGGGGAATTAAGAGAAGCTTTCTTT CASSQDRGELREAFF
. TRBJ2-3 TRBV7-6 . TGTGCCAGCAGCTCGGAGACAGCAGATACGCAGTATTTT CASSSETADTQYF
. TRBJ2-5 TRBV10-1 . TGCGCCAGCAGTGAGTCCGGGGGCCGAAGTCAAGAGACCCAGTACTTC CASSESGGRSQETQYF
. TRBJ2-3 TRBV11-2 . TGTGCCAGCAGCCGAATTCGGGACTCCACAGATACGCAGTATTTT CASSRIRDSTDTQYF
. TRBJ1-1 TRBV27 . TGTGCCAGCAGTCCTGGGGGGACTGAAGCTTTCTTT CASSPGGTEAFF
. TRBJ2-2 TRBV7-9 . TGTGCCAGCAGCTGGACTCCGAGCACCGGGGAGCTGTTTTTT CASSWTPSTGELFF
. TRBJ1-1 TRBV28 . TGTGTCAGCAGTTTGGGGTCGGCTGAAGCTTTCTTT CVSSLGSAEAFF
. TRBJ2-7 TRBV5-6 few TGTGCCAGCAGCTTGGATCAGTACGAGCAGTACTTC CASSLDQYEQYF
TRBD2 TRBJ2-7 TRBV4-3 few TGCGCCAGCAGCCAAGGGACTAGCAACGAGCAGTACTTC CASSQGTSNEQYF
. TRBJ1-5 TRBV5-6 . TGTGCCAGCAGACGTCAGGGAGTCAATCAGCCCCAGCATTTT CASRRQGVNQPQHF
TRBD2 TRBJ2-1 TRBV2 . TGTGCCAGCAGGTGGACTAGCGGGTATAATGAGCAGTTCTTC CASRWTSGYNEQFF
. TRBJ2-5 TRBV11-2 few TGTGCCAGCAGCTTAGTTGGCTCCCCGGGGACCCAGTACTTC CASSLVGSPGTQYF
TRBD1 TRBJ2-5 TRBV11-2 . TGTGCCAGCAGCCAGGGGACAGGGGCCCAAGAGACCCAGTACTTC CASSQGTGAQETQYF
TRBD2 TRBJ2-7 TRBV28 few TGTGCCAGCAGTCCTCCCGAAGCGGGATTCGAGCAGTACTTC CASSPPEAGFEQYF
. TRBJ1-1 TRBV6-5 once TGTGCCAGCAGTTACTGGGTCGCCAGTCACACTGAAGCTTTCTTT CASSYWVASHTEAFF
. TRBJ1-2 TRBV7-9 once TGTGCCAGCAGCTACTTGACAGACTATGGCTACACCTTC CASSYLTDYGYTF
TRBD1 TRBJ1-2 TRBV4-3 . TGCGCCAGCAGCCAAGATGGTGGGACAGGGGACGGCTACACCTTC CASSQDGGTGDGYTF
. TRBJ1-1 TRBV28 . TGTGCCAGCAGTTACGAGACAGGCTCGATTGAAGCTTTCTTT CASSYETGSIEAFF
. TRBJ2-1 TRBV27 . TGTGCCAGCAGTTCGACGGTAAGCTCCTACAATGAGCAGTTCTTC CASSSTVSSYNEQFF
TRBD2 TRBJ2-5 TRBV28 . TGTGCCAGCAGTCTTGGCCTAGCGGGGGAGGGAGAGACCCAGTACTTC CASSLGLAGEGETQYF
TRBD2 TRBJ2-1 TRBV28 . TGTTCGAGCACCCAGCGGGAGCAGTACAATGAGCAGTTCTTC CSSTQREQYNEQFF
TRBD1 TRBJ2-7 TRBV7-9 . TGTGCCAGCAGCTTCTTACAGGGGGCTCACGAGCAGTACTTC CASSFLQGAHEQYF
. TRBJ1-5 TRBV5-5 few TGTGCCAGCAGCGATCACAATCAGCCCCAGCATTTT CASSDHNQPQHF